This T cell receptor beta chain was obtained from a study of blood T cell repertoires in COVID-19. Study information: Some COVID-19 samples were acute and others convalescent; all came from the United States, Italy and Spain. T cells, B-cell-depleted T cells, or PBMCs provided the cDNA or gDNA that served as material.

The authors' processing: Estimation of nucleated cell counts was performed using reference gene primer amplification. The repertoire was sequenced with immunoSEQ multiplex PCR; TCRdb's copy has only in-frame clones and lacks some. V, J and clone size are those of that table, while D and trimming were read from the DNA. The sample carries 210,000 or so clones, roughly 80% recorded once. Germline V gene lookup returns CDR1 MNHEY and CDR2 SVGEGT. This CDR3 spans 16 amino acids. With 4 bases removed from V and 0 bases from J, the gap between germline ends came to 10 bases. This clonotype was obtained from a woman aged 80 or over with acute or convalescent COVID-19. V gene TRBV6-2 or TRBV6-3 combines with J gene TRBJ2-6; D perhaps matches TRBD2 (5 bases). Sequenced input: peripheral blood. In nucleotides, the CDR3 is TGTGCCAGCAGTTTTACTAGTTACTCTGGGGCCAACGTCCTGACTTTC. Protein sequence: CASSFTSYSGANVLTF.